Listed here are 15 T cell receptor beta chains from one sample, sequenced in a study of tumor and adjacent non-tumor tissue in lung cancer (dated by TCRdb to 2017 to 2018). RNA was isolated from bulk, unsorted tissue, and RNA quality was assessed with a NanoDrop ND-1000 and an Agilent 2100. For the normal lung samples, distant non-tumor tissue was collected more than 3 cm away from the tumor edge. Library generation was performed with multiplex PCR. The sample was run on an Illumina HiSeq 2500. TCRbeta libraries were constructed through three rounds of nested PCR with primers (Table S4) according to protocols modified from ARM-PCR. In-frame beta chains were kept once TCRdb had trimmed the public reads at Q25 with fastp and called clones with MiXCR. Each CDR3 protein gets just one entry, which takes the most common genes and DNA from the rows behind it. This sample holds some 100,000 distinct CDR3 sequences; approximately 60% were observed only once. Roughly 20% of the sample lies in the top ten.

Sequenced: distant non-tumor lung tissue. The receptors come from a man aged 30-40 years with non-small cell lung cancer.

The rearrangement uses TRBV30 and TRBJ1-2; 11 bases are shared with TRBD1. The CDR3 consists of 13 residues. CDR1 and CDR2 from the germline V gene are GTSNPN and SVGIG (reference sequence). Germline trimming cut 4 bases from V and 7 bases from J; bases unmatched to any gene: 5. CDR3 in DNA: TGTGCCTGGACTAAGGGACAGGGGGGTGGCTACACCTTC. Translation gives CAWTKGQGGGYTF.

CDR3 sequence (DNA): TGCAGTGCTAGTGTAGACAGGGAGATAGATACGCAGTATTTT. Protein product: CSASVDREIDTQYF. V is TRBV20-1 and J is TRBJ2-3; TRBD1 matches at 7 bases. Trimming at V came to 3 bases and at J to 5 bases, leaving 8 bases not matched to a gene. There are 14 residues in the CDR3. Germline loops: CDR1 DFQATT, CDR2 SNEGSKA (reference sequence).

This clonotype was counted a single time. Germline is not matched at one junction end, which may reflect a read error. The chain carries TRBV6-5 and TRBJ1-4; a possible D gene is TRBD1 (6 bases). The CDR3 is 13 amino acids. Germline CDR1 and CDR2: MNHEY and SVGAGI. The CDR3 here is CASSLAGGEKLSF. In nucleotides, the CDR3 is TGTGCCAGCAGCCTTGCGGGGGGCGAAAAACTGTCTTTT.

As concerns this clonotype: In this CDR3 the conserved last residue, phenylalanine or tryptophan, is missing, so a read error is likely. The CDR3 nucleotides read TGTGACAGCAGCTTAATCCCAGCGGGGATTGATGAGCAGTTCATC. Its translation: CDSSLIPAGIDEQFI. The chain links TRBV11-2 to TRBJ2-1; 7 nucleotides match TRBD2. This CDR3 has 15 amino acids. Germline CDR1 and CDR2: SGHAT and FQNNGV.

With regard to this clonotype: One end of the junction varies from germline; a read error may be responsible. This chain uses TRBV11-2 with TRBJ2-1; 13 bases are shared with TRBD2. The CDR3 runs 15 residues. Per the germline V gene, CDR1 is SGHAT and CDR2 is FQNNGV. CDR3 nucleotides: TGTACCAGCAGCCCGACTAGCGGGGGGTACAATGAGCACTTCTTC. It yields the protein CTSSPTSGGYNEHFF.

Comment on this clonotype: A junction boundary mismatches the germline segment, possibly from a read error. The chain uses TRBV20-1 and TRBJ2-7; 8 bases agree with TRBD2. The CDR3 is 16 amino acids. Per the germline V gene, CDR1 is DFQATT and CDR2 is SNEGSKA (reference sequence). The CDR3 DNA reads TGCAGTGCTACGGGACTAGTGGGAGGGATCTCCTACAAGCAGTACTTC. Amino acids: CSATGLVGGISYKQYF.

With respect to this clonotype: Possible read error: a much larger clone is one base away. The V call is TRBV20-1, the J call TRBJ1-2; no firm D call. This CDR3 has 10 residues. CDR1 is DFQATT and CDR2 is SNEGSKA in the germline V gene (reference sequence). Trimming removed 5 bases at V and 9 bases at J, with 10 bases between. The CDR3 DNA reads TGCAGTGCTTTCCATGCTTGCTACACCTTC. It translates to CSAFHACYTF.

This clonotype was counted at least ten times. The V gene is TRBV6-2 or TRBV6-3, the J gene TRBJ1-2; D possibly corresponds to TRBD1 (5 bases). Per the germline V gene, CDR1 is MNHEY and CDR2 is SVGEGT. Trimming removed 6 bases from V and 6 bases from J, with 11 bases in between. The CDR3 has 12 residues. In DNA form, the CDR3 reads TGTGCCAGCAGATACGGGACGGATGGCTACACCTTC. Translation gives CASRYGTDGYTF.

There are many counts of this clonotype. V and J are TRBV20-1 and TRBJ2-1; 11 nucleotides line up with TRBD2. Germline values: CDR1 DFQATT, CDR2 SNEGSKA (reference sequence). This CDR3 spans 14 amino acids. The junction had 1 base not matched to a gene; V was cut back by 0 bases and J by 6 bases. The CDR3, as DNA: TGCAGTGCTAGAGATGGACTAGCGGGCAATGAGCAGTTCTTC. It specifies CSARDGLAGNEQFF.

To note about this clonotype: Given the absence of the conserved phenylalanine or tryptophan at the CDR3 end, a read error is likely. The gene calls are TRBV5-4 and TRBJ1-3; D is unresolved. Germline CDR1 SGHNT, CDR2 YYREEE (reference sequence). V was shortened by 0 bases and J by 2 bases, with 6 bases between the two germline ends. CDR3 length: 14 residues. The CDR3, as DNA: TGTGCCAGCAGCTTGGAAGGGACTGGAAACACCATATATCTT. As protein: CASSLEGTGNTIYL.

The chain combines TRBV6-6 with TRBJ1-6; D is undetermined. From germline, CDR1 is MNHNY and CDR2 SVGAGI (reference sequence). This CDR3 has 13 amino acids. V was cut by 8 bases and J by 7 bases, with 12 bases left in between. CDR3 amino acids: CASGPRSNSPLHF. The CDR3 DNA reads TGTGCCAGCGGGCCACGGAGCAATTCACCCCTCCACTTT.

Comments on this clonotype: A read error is possible here, since a much larger clone lies one base away. This chain joins TRBV4-2 and TRBJ2-6, with D hard to call. The CDR3 is 17 residues long. Trimming took 1 base from V and 1 from J, leaving 11 bases between them. CDR1 LGHNA and CDR2 YNFKEQ come from the germline V gene. CDR3 in amino acids: CASSQGAVWSGANVLTF. The CDR3 DNA sequence: TGTGCCAGCAGCCAAGGTGCAGTATGGTCTGGGGCCAACGTCCTGACTTTC.

The rearrangement uses TRBV11-2 and TRBJ2-2; no firm D call. The germline V and J ends were trimmed by 1 base and 6 bases, with 3 bases remaining between them. CDR1 SGHAT and CDR2 FQNNGV come from the germline V gene. The CDR3 contains 12 residues. CDR3 bases: TGTGCCAGCAGCTTAGGTCCCGGGGAGCTGTTTTTT. The encoded protein is CASSLGPGELFF. Combining the CDR3 with reference TRBV11-2 and TRBJ2-2 gives the whole variable domain EAGVAQSPRYKIIEKRQSVAFWCNPISGHATLYWYQQILGQGPKLLIQFQNNGVVDDSQLPKDRFSAERLKGVDSTLKIQPAKLEDSAVYLCASSLGPGELFFGEGSRLTVL.

Many counts were recorded for this clonotype. The gene calls are TRBV30 and TRBJ2-5, with no clear D. V lost 4 bases and J 2 bases, leaving 11 bases between the germline ends. The germline V gene encodes CDR1 GTSNPN and CDR2 SVGIG (reference sequence). The CDR3 is 13 residues long. CDR3 sequence: CAWIGDLQETQYF. The CDR3 nucleotides read TGTGCCTGGATCGGCGACTTACAAGAGACCCAGTACTTC. Filled out from reference TRBV30 and TRBJ2-5, the complete variable domain reads SQTIHQWPATLVQPVGSPLSLECTVEGTSNPNLYWYRQAAGRGLQLLFYSVGIGQISSEVPQNLSASRPQDRQFILSSKKLLLSDSGFYLCAWIGDLQETQYFGPGTRLLVL.

On this clonotype: At one end the junction does not follow the germline gene, possibly because of a read error. The chain has TRBV11-2 and TRBJ2-1; D is possibly TRBD1 (5 bases). Germline V lookup: CDR1 SGHAT, CDR2 FQNNGV. The CDR3 loop spans 15 amino acids. The CDR3 spells CASGLIIAGIDEQFF. CDR3 in DNA: TGTGCCAGCGGCTTAATCATAGCAGGGATTGATGAGCAGTTCTTC.